These 10 T cell receptor beta chains were sequenced from one sample in a study of blood T cell repertoires in COVID-19. Clones were read by immunoSEQ multiplex PCR, and TCRdb kept only the in-frame ones, dropping some. The sample consists of around 250,000 clones, about 80% of them appearing once. The sequenced sample was peripheral blood. The receptors stem from a woman of 80 years or more with acute or convalescent COVID-19.

The J gene is TRBJ2-3, the V gene TRBV12-5; D is uncertain. Germline V gene data show CDR1 as LGHNT and CDR2 as FRNRAP. The ends were cut back, 6 bases at V and 2 bases at J, with 12 bases in the middle. The CDR3 runs to 14 residues. CDR3 amino acids: CASGTLLDTDTQYF. CDR3 coding DNA: TGTGCTAGTGGCACCCTCCTAGACACAGATACGCAGTATTTT.

The V call is TRBV9, the J call TRBJ2-2; 12 bases line up with TRBD2. The V segment lost 3 bases and the J segment 6 bases; nucleotides outside the gene matches: 6. The CDR3 has 16 amino acids. From germline, CDR1 is SGDLS and CDR2 YYNGEE. CDR3 amino acids: CASSEGASGRAGELFF. The DNA for the CDR3 is TGTGCCAGCAGCGAAGGGGCTAGCGGGAGGGCCGGGGAGCTGTTTTTT.

The chain combines TRBV27 with TRBJ2-5; 7 bases agree with TRBD1. Per the germline V gene, CDR1 is MNHEY and CDR2 is SMNVEV (reference sequence). This CDR3 has 13 amino acids. The trim removed 6 bases at V and 4 bases at J, leaving 5 bases unmatched. The CDR3 loop reads CASSRQGGETQYF. CDR3 DNA sequence: TGTGCCAGCAGCCGACAGGGCGGAGAGACCCAGTACTTC.

This clone was seen only a few times. The rearrangement joins TRBV5-1 to TRBJ2-7, with D possibly TRBD1 on 5 matching bases. From germline, CDR1 is SGHRS and CDR2 YFSETQ. V lost 4 bases, J lost 5 bases, and 16 bases lay in between. The CDR3 runs to 14 residues. CDR3 sequence: CASSRSPGNDEQYF. CDR3 sequence (DNA): TGCGCCAGCAGCCGCAGCCCAGGGAACGACGAGCAGTACTTC.

J is TRBJ1-3 and V is TRBV12-3 or TRBV12-4, with a weak D call TRBD1 (5 bases). V was clipped by 3 bases and J by 6 bases, with 6 bases between them. This CDR3 is built from 12 residues. CDR3: CASSFRENTIYF. The CDR3 coding sequence is TGTGCCAGCAGTTTCAGGGAAAACACCATATATTTT.

The chain links TRBV19 to TRBJ2-7, with 10 nucleotides matching TRBD1. V shed 6 bases and J 6 bases; nucleotides not matched to a gene: 8. This CDR3 contains 14 residues. Germline CDR1 is LNHDA and CDR2 is SQIVND (reference sequence). The DNA of the CDR3 is TGTGCCAGTAGAGGGACAGGGGCGTCTGGCGAGCAGTACTTC. This codes for CASRGTGASGEQYF.

This chain joins TRBV6-6 and TRBJ2-7; maybe TRBD2 (5 bases). V gave up 7 bases and J gave up 4 bases, with 14 bases separating them. This CDR3 region has 13 residues. CDR1 and CDR2 from the germline V gene are MNHNY and SVGAGI (reference sequence). The CDR3 is CASTSGSGYEQYF. The DNA for the CDR3 is TGTGCCAGCACCTCGGGGTCCGGATACGAGCAGTACTTC.

The genes are TRBV9 and TRBJ2-2; possibly TRBD2 for D (5 bases). Trimming cost V 0 bases and J 4 bases, with 19 bases left between them. Germline CDR1 reads SGDLS; CDR2 reads YYNGEE. CDR3 length: 18 amino acids. CDR3 protein: CASSVAEARGISTGELFF. The DNA for the CDR3 is TGTGCCAGCAGCGTAGCGGAAGCTCGGGGAATAAGCACCGGGGAGCTGTTTTTT.

The J gene is TRBJ2-5, the V gene TRBV28, with D hard to call. This CDR3 is 12 amino acids long. Per the germline V gene, CDR1 is MDHEN and CDR2 is SYDVKM. Trimming left V 5 bases short and J 3 bases short, with 7 bases between. The CDR3 nucleotides read TGTGCCAGCAGTGCAGGAAAAGAGACCCAGTACTTC. As protein: CASSAGKETQYF. The full variable domain, rest sourced from reference TRBV28 and TRBJ2-5, is DVKVTQSSRYLVKRTGEKVFLECVQDMDHENMFWYRQDPGLGLRLIYFSYDVKMKEKGDIPEGYSVSREKKERFSLILESASTNQTSMYLCASSAGKETQYFGPGTRLLVL.

This chain uses TRBV30 with TRBJ1-3; 8 nucleotides line up with TRBD1. The CDR3 extends over 16 amino acids. Germline V gene sequence: CDR1 GTSNPN, CDR2 SVGIG (reference sequence). V shed 0 bases and J 2 bases; nucleotides not matched to a gene: 6. CDR3 protein: CAWSVGGQGPGNTIYF. In DNA, the CDR3 is TGTGCCTGGAGTGTCGGCGGACAGGGCCCTGGAAACACCATATATTTT.